A single sample gave rise to the 22 T cell receptor beta chains below, sequenced in a study of T cell responses to AZD1222 COVID-19 vaccine. Here immunoSEQ multiplex PCR was the method, and the copy in TCRdb shows in-frame clones only, minus some. The data contain about 120,000 clones, 85% to 95% of them singletons. The source was peripheral blood, collected 28 days after the second AZD1222 dose. These receptor sequences come from an adult who received the AZD1222 COVID-19 vaccine.

This clone was counted a few times. Here the CDR3 reads CASSVGDRDYEQYF. Written as DNA, the CDR3 is TGTGCCAGCAGCGTAGGGGACAGGGACTACGAGCAGTACTTC. V is TRBV9 and J is TRBJ2-7; 9 positions agree with TRBD1. The J segment lost 3 bases and the V segment lost 0 bases, leaving 1 base of the junction unmatched. The CDR3 sequence is 14 residues long. Germline V CDR1 and CDR2: SGDLS, YYNGEE.

This clone was seen once. The chain couples TRBV4-3 to TRBJ1-2; D is ambiguous. This CDR3 is 15 amino acids long. The V gene's germline CDR1 is LGHNA and CDR2 YSLEER. V was clipped by 1 base and J by 4 bases, with 13 bases between them. CDR3 residues: CASSQVDQSLYGYTF. CDR3 in DNA: TGCGCCAGCAGCCAAGTGGACCAAAGCCTCTATGGCTACACCTTC.

The V and J genes are TRBV11-2 and TRBJ2-7; TRBD2 aligns across 13 bases. Germline V gene lookup returns CDR1 SGHAT and CDR2 FQNNGV. The CDR3 spans 16 residues. Trimming cost V 5 bases and J 1 base; bases outside gene matches: 5. This chain's CDR3 is CASSPRTSGGSYEQYF. In DNA form, the CDR3 reads TGTGCCAGCAGCCCGCGGACTAGCGGGGGATCCTACGAGCAGTACTTC.

The chain couples TRBV7-6 to TRBJ1-2, with D perhaps TRBD1 (5 bases). The CDR3 is 15 residues long. Trimming pared 5 bases from V and 4 bases from J, leaving 17 bases between. The germline CDR1 and CDR2 sequences are SGHVS and FNYEAQ. CDR3 bases: TGTGCCAGCAGCCCACAGGCGGTTCCGACCTATGGCTACACCTTC. Translating it yields CASSPQAVPTYGYTF.

This clone has just one count. In DNA, the CDR3 is TGTGCCAGCAGCGCCCAGGGGGCCGGGGAGACCCAGTACTTC. Its translation is CASSAQGAGETQYF. The V call is TRBV9, the J call TRBJ2-5; 8 bases line up with TRBD1. The junction had 6 bases not matched to a gene; V was cut back by 3 bases and J by 5 bases. CDR1 and CDR2 from the germline V gene are SGDLS and YYNGEE. The CDR3 has 14 residues.

The rearrangement links TRBV27 to TRBJ2-1, with D possibly being TRBD1 (5 bases). The CDR3 runs 13 residues. Per germline, CDR1 MNHEY and CDR2 SMNVEV (reference sequence). V was shortened by 5 bases and J by 4 bases, with 9 bases between the two germline ends. The CDR3 coding sequence is TGTGCCAGCAGTGGCAGGGATTACAATGAGCAGTTCTTC. This codes for CASSGRDYNEQFF.

The rearrangement links TRBV7-2 to TRBJ2-3; the D gene is possibly TRBD2 (7 bases). Germline values: CDR1 SGHTA, CDR2 FQGNSA. Trimming cost V 0 bases and J 6 bases, with 16 bases left between them. The CDR3 is 16 amino acids. The CDR3 region is CASSLARGGGPDTQYF. CDR3 sequence (DNA): TGTGCCAGCAGCTTAGCGCGAGGGGGGGGCCCGGATACGCAGTATTTT.

The chain uses TRBV12-5 and TRBJ2-1; 16 bases align to TRBD2. The CDR3 sequence is 17 residues long. Germline V gives CDR1 LGHNT, CDR2 FRNRAP. Unmatched junction bases numbered 5, after V lost 5 bases and J lost 4 bases. The CDR3 loop reads CASGRGLAGGPYNEQFF. CDR3 DNA sequence: TGTGCTAGTGGTCGGGGACTAGCGGGAGGGCCTTACAATGAGCAGTTCTTC.

The chain joins TRBV5-4 to TRBJ2-7; 7 bases fit TRBD1. The CDR3 sequence is 15 residues long. The V segment lost 5 bases and the J segment 2 bases; nucleotides outside the gene matches: 10. The V gene's germline CDR1 is SGHNT and CDR2 YYREEE (reference sequence). The CDR3 DNA reads as TGTGCCAGCAGTTATCGAACAGGGGCAACCTACGAGCAGTACTTC. Its translation is CASSYRTGATYEQYF. The full variable domain, completed using reference TRBV5-4 and TRBJ2-7, is ETGVTQSPTHLIKTRGQQVTLRCSSQSGHNTVSWYQQALGQGPQFIFQYYREEENGRGNFPPRFSGLQFPNYSSELNVNALELDDSALYLCASSYRTGATYEQYFGPGTRLTVT.

The V call is TRBV15, the J call TRBJ2-7, with TRBD2 as a possible D gene (6 bases). V was trimmed by 3 bases and J by 4 bases, leaving 7 bases between them. This CDR3 has 12 residues. CDR1 LNHNV and CDR2 YYDKDF come from the germline V gene (reference sequence). As DNA, the CDR3 is TGTGCCACCAGCAGTGGGGGGTACGAGCAGTACTTC. It specifies CATSSGGYEQYF.

This chain connects TRBV29-1 to TRBJ2-1, with D possibly matching TRBD2 (5 bases). Germline CDR1 is SQVTM and CDR2 is ANQGSEA. The CDR3 loop spans 12 amino acids. V lost 7 bases and J lost 5, with 12 bases in between. CDR3 residues: CSAERSNNEQFF. The CDR3 DNA follows: TGCAGCGCTGAGCGGAGTAACAATGAGCAGTTCTTC.

The genes are TRBV9 and TRBJ2-3; D is uncertain. The CDR3 contains 14 residues. Between the trimmed V and J ends, which lost 4 bases and 6 bases, there was a span of 15 bases. CDR1 is SGDLS, CDR2 YYNGEE, per germline. In DNA form, the CDR3 reads TGTGCCAGCAGCCCCGGGCTTATCTGGGATACGCAGTATTTT. Encoded protein: CASSPGLIWDTQYF.

This chain connects TRBV27 to TRBJ1-6; D not resolved. The germline V gene has CDR1 MNHEY and CDR2 SMNVEV (reference sequence). Trimming removed 4 bases from V and 9 bases from J, with 16 bases in between. This CDR3 is built from 15 residues. CDR3 nucleotide sequence: TGTGCCAGCAGTTGGGGAACATTGGACGGTTCACCCCTCCACTTT. As protein: CASSWGTLDGSPLHF.

This clone was recorded only once. The chain recombines TRBV15 with TRBJ2-7, with TRBD2 as a possible D gene (7 bases). The CDR3 is made up of 14 amino acids. The ends were cut back, 4 bases at V and 4 bases at J, with 14 bases in the middle. Germline loops: CDR1 LNHNV, CDR2 YYDKDF (reference sequence). The CDR3 reads CATSKRGASYEQYF. In DNA, the CDR3 is TGTGCCACCAGCAAACGGGGGGCGAGTTACGAGCAGTACTTC.

This chain joins TRBV10-3 and TRBJ2-3, with D hard to call. V shed 4 bases and J shed 0 bases, with 14 bases lying between them. Looked up from germline, CDR1 is ENHRY and CDR2 is SYGVKD. The CDR3 spans 16 residues. Here the CDR3 DNA reads TGTGCCATCAGTGTGAGCCTGTCTACTAGCACAGATACGCAGTATTTT. As protein: CAISVSLSTSTDTQYF.

CDR3 DNA: TGTGCCAGCAGCAAAATGAGGAACTATGGCTACACCTTC. Amino acid sequence: CASSKMRNYGYTF. This chain uses TRBV21-1 with TRBJ1-2. TRBV21-1 is labeled a pseudogene. There are 13 residues in the CDR3.

The chain links TRBV6-1 to TRBJ1-1; D gene unclear. Germline V CDR1 and CDR2: MNHNS, SASEGT. Trimming cost V 2 bases and J 2 bases, with 9 bases left between them. This CDR3 spans 14 amino acids. In DNA, the CDR3 is TGTGCCAGCAGTGAATTGAGAGTAAACACTGAAGCTTTCTTT. Its protein product is CASSELRVNTEAFF.

The rearrangement joins TRBV29-1 to TRBJ2-3, with TRBD1 identical over 7 bases. The CDR3 has 17 residues. The germline V gene encodes CDR1 SQVTM and CDR2 ANQGSEA. With 0 bases clipped from V and 0 bases from J, the junction kept 9 bases outside the gene matches. In DNA, the CDR3 is TGCAGCGTTGAAGATCCTTTCGAGACAGGGAGCACAGATACGCAGTATTTT. Amino acids: CSVEDPFETGSTDTQYF.

The chain joins TRBV7-5 to TRBJ1-3. TRBV7-5 is shown as a pseudogene. This CDR3 has 17 amino acids. CDR3 nucleotides: TGTGCCAGAACCCGCTCTTCCCCCTTGAGCTCTGGAAACACCATATATTTT. Encoded protein: CARTRSSPLSSGNTIYF.

This clone was seen just once. The chain joins TRBV6-5 to TRBJ2-1; tentatively, D is TRBD1 (5 bases). This CDR3 is built from 12 residues. V lost 7 bases and J 5 bases, leaving 9 bases between the germline ends. Looked up from germline, CDR1 is MNHEY and CDR2 is SVGAGI. As DNA, the CDR3 is TGTGCCAGCATGACAGACCACAATGAGCAGTTCTTC. Translated: CASMTDHNEQFF.

The rearrangement links TRBV7-3 to TRBJ2-3; D might be TRBD1 (6 bases). Trimming stripped 1 base from V and 6 bases from J, with 14 bases between. There are 15 residues in the CDR3. In germline, CDR1 is SGHTA, CDR2 FQGTGA. The DNA for the CDR3 is TGTGCCAGCAGCTTAATGGCCCAGGGGCCTGATACGCAGTATTTT. Protein: CASSLMAQGPDTQYF.

The CDR3 spells CASSPPGGNQPQHF. Written as DNA, the CDR3 is TGTGCCAGCAGCCCCCCAGGGGGCAATCAGCCCCAGCATTTT. The chain uses TRBV7-9 and TRBJ1-5; possible D gene TRBD1, 6 bases. The CDR3 runs to 14 residues. Trimming removed 5 bases from V and 2 bases from J, with 10 bases in between. In germline, CDR1 is SEHNR, CDR2 FQNEAQ (reference sequence).